This TCR beta chain was sequenced in a study of shared T cell receptors in the human thymus (dated by TCRdb to about 2021). Describing the broader study: The study examined how the human thymus generates shared, self-reactive T-cell receptor alpha chains.

This clone was seen a single time. Its antigen is unknown. Per-base quality was not reported, and no clone a single base away is much larger than it. Trimming at the junction amounts to 4 bases on V and 4 bases on J, and the germline ends lie 19 bases apart. There are 16 amino acids in the CDR3, from cysteine to phenylalanine inclusive. Only the CDR3 region is kept as DNA, spanning 48 bases read in frame from base 1. The CDR1 and CDR2 encoded by the germline V gene are SNHLY and FYNNEI. The library was generated by the immunoSEQ multiplex PCR assay. Not all clones reach the TCRdb copy of this immuneACCESS table, which keeps in-frame sequences only. Checked studies attribute under half of the gap to unresolved V genes and leave the rest unexplained. In all, the sample holds 650,000 to 950,000 clones, and over 75% of those were seen once. The ten most abundant clones make up around 0.01% of the sample.

In addition, the sample was reused for a study of human thymus T cells. Per the second study: In Finland, the donors were immunologically healthy infants who were having open corrective cardiac surgery for congenital heart defects. Thymus tissue was collected as surgical resects that were removed during corrective cardiac surgery. V and J gene segment usage appeared biased in both thymic and peripheral blood repertoires. Highly overlapping thymic TCR repertoires among unrelated individuals were reported in the related research. TCR alpha and beta repertoires from fewer than ten infant thymus samples and four related peripheral blood samples were characterized in the study. Donor ages ranging from roughly 7 to 250 days were recorded, and five to seven male and a couple of female infants were included in the cohort. Thymocytes were mechanically released from the tissue and were stored as pellets of about 8.5-31 million cells at -70 degrees C. Genomic DNA was extracted from frozen cell pellets with a QIAsymphony instrument. Using the immunoSEQ multiplex PCR assay, the TCRB and TCRAD loci were amplified from a standardized quantity of quality-controlled genomic DNA. The amplicons covered the V(D)J region and were long enough to include the CDR3 and to identify the V and J genes. Amplicon sequencing was performed on an Illumina platform through the commercial immunoSEQ service. Primer bias and sequencing errors were corrected as previously described, and TCRAD and TCRB were defined on the basis of the IMGT database. Repertoires were analysed with immunoSEQ Analyzer 3.0 and VDJTools, covering basic statistics, V/J segment usage, diversity estimates, rarefaction and pairwise overlap. To estimate diversity, the Chao1, ChaoE, Efron-Thisted, Shannon and inverse Simpson indices were applied, and diversity was also estimated on datasets down-sampled to the smallest sample. Repertoire overlap was determined by strict matching of CDR3 nucleotide sequence, V gene and J gene, and Jaccard-based multidimensional scaling clustering was applied. On average, about 800,000 unique TCRB clonotypes were obtained from thymus samples, compared with roughly 84,000 from blood samples.

The source of this sequence is a girl in the first two years of life with a congenital heart defect. Donor details come from another sample of the same person, matched by shared clones. In this chain, TRBV2 is recombined with TRBJ1-1, with an unclear D gene assignment. Source material: thymocytes. The DNA sequence follows: TGTGCCAGCAGTGGAAGAATGGCCCCTCGGGGCACTGAAGCTTTCTTT. This is translated as CASSGRMAPRGTEAFF.